The 27 T cell receptor beta chains reported below all come from one sample, sequenced in a study of human T cells and chemical hapten exposure. Time point reported: patch test 1, 2 weeks after DPC sensitization. Treatment indicated: therapeutic diphenylcyclopropenone sensitization with weekly scalp DPC. Via MiXCR, TCRdb re-called the RACE reads, giving one row per CDR3 protein. The sample holds 380,000 or so distinct CDR3 sequences, 4.8% seen once. This specimen consisted of whole blood, obtained in connection with sensitization to the hapten diphenylcyclopropenone (DPC). Receptors were obtained from a woman aged 50 to 60 with alopecia areata. Some clones in this sample may be carry-over from other donors' samples.

This clonotype was found many times. CDR3 nucleotides: TGTGCCAGCAGTTACTCTAGGTCGGCCTACGAGCAGTACTTC. This codes for CASSYSRSAYEQYF. This chain joins TRBV6-5 and TRBJ2-7; no reliable D call. The CDR3 contains 14 residues. V was pared by 0 bases and J by 2 bases, with 8 bases between. CDR1 MNHEY and CDR2 SVGAGI come from the germline V gene.

This clonotype was detected ten times or more. The CDR3 protein is CASTSHRGNQPQHF. The CDR3 nucleotides read TGTGCCAGCACTTCACACAGGGGCAATCAGCCCCAGCATTTT. This sequence joins TRBV6-6 and TRBJ1-5, with a weak D call TRBD1 (6 bases). The CDR3 runs 14 residues. In germline, CDR1 is MNHNY, CDR2 SVGAGI (reference sequence). V lost 7 bases, J lost 2 bases, and 12 bases lay in between.

The V call is TRBV4-1, the J call TRBJ1-2; no firm D call. V was pared by 1 base and J by 7 bases, with 13 bases between. Germline CDR1 and CDR2: MGHRA and YSYEKL. The CDR3 has 14 residues. The CDR3 bases are TGCGCCAGCAGCCAAGCCGGAAGGGTCTCTGGCTACACCTTC. Its translation: CASSQAGRVSGYTF.

This clonotype came up many times. This chain links TRBV6-2 or TRBV6-3 with TRBJ2-7; D may match TRBD1 or TRBD2 (5 bases each). V lost 7 bases, J lost 2 bases, and 18 bases lay in between. The CDR3 totals 15 residues. Germline assignment: CDR1 MNHEY and CDR2 SVGEGT. In DNA, the CDR3 is TGTGCCAGCAAGTTCGCGAGGGGCGAACCCTACGAGCAGTACTTC. Encoded protein: CASKFARGEPYEQYF.

This clonotype was observed many times. The chain is built from TRBV10-2 and TRBJ1-1, with D possibly being TRBD1 (5 bases). CDR1 is WSHSY and CDR2 is SAAADI in the germline V gene. The V and J ends lost 6 bases and 0 bases respectively, with 11 bases between them. The CDR3 is 14 residues long. This CDR3 is CASRAGIMNTEAFF. The CDR3 nucleotides are TGCGCCAGCAGAGCAGGGATCATGAACACTGAAGCTTTCTTT.

This clonotype was recorded many times. V and J are TRBV6-6 and TRBJ1-1; 10 positions match TRBD1. The V gene's germline CDR1 is MNHNY and CDR2 SVGAGI (reference sequence). The V segment lost 6 bases and the J segment 3 bases; nucleotides outside the gene matches: 1. This CDR3 has 13 amino acids. The CDR3 nucleotides read TGTGCCAGCAGAGGGACAGGGGACACTGAAGCTTTCTTT. Protein product: CASRGTGDTEAFF.

This clonotype was seen only a few times. This chain uses TRBV28 with TRBJ1-1; 7 bases align to TRBD1. V shed 1 base and J 4 bases; nucleotides not matched to a gene: 6. This CDR3 comprises 15 residues. Germline CDR1 reads MDHEN; CDR2 reads SYDVKM. Written as DNA, the CDR3 is TGTGCCAGCAGTTTATCTTCTTCAGGGGGCACTGAAGCTTTCTTT. This sequence encodes CASSLSSSGGTEAFF. The whole variable domain, filled in from reference TRBV28 and TRBJ1-1, reads DVKVTQSSRYLVKRTGEKVFLECVQDMDHENMFWYRQDPGLGLRLIYFSYDVKMKEKGDIPEGYSVSREKKERFSLILESASTNQTSMYLCASSLSSSGGTEAFFGQGTRLTVV.

This clonotype was detected many times. V usage is TRBV5-1 and J usage is TRBJ2-1, with D unclear. From germline, CDR1 is SGHRS and CDR2 YFSETQ. The CDR3 is 12 residues long. The V gene lost 0 bases and the J gene lost 8 bases, with 6 bases spanning the gap. As DNA, the CDR3 is TGCGCCAGCAGCTTGGACATCTATGAGCAGTTCTTC. This gives the protein CASSLDIYEQFF.

This clonotype turned up a few times. This could be a read error, since a much larger clone is one nucleotide away. The genes are TRBV10-3 and TRBJ1-5; D is unclear. The CDR3 has 13 residues. Trimming pared 10 bases from V and 1 base from J, leaving 11 bases between. Germline V gene data show CDR1 as ENHRY and CDR2 as SYGVKD. CDR3 bases: TGTGCCAACACCGACTCCAGCAATCAGCCCCAGCATTTT. Its translation: CANTDSSNQPQHF.

This clonotype was detected many times. The chain recombines TRBV20-1 with TRBJ2-1; 10 bases map to TRBD2. V lost 7 bases and J lost 0; bases outside the gene matches: 6. The CDR3 extends over 15 amino acids. The germline V gene encodes CDR1 DFQATT and CDR2 SNEGSKA (reference sequence). DNA for the CDR3: TGCAGTGTCCCGACTAGCGGGTACTCCTACAATGAGCAGTTCTTC. Protein product: CSVPTSGYSYNEQFF.

This clonotype was counted many times. The chain joins TRBV6-1 to TRBJ1-4; D gene unclear. Trimming took off 4 bases at V and 0 bases at J, with 9 bases between the two ends. Germline-derived CDR1 and CDR2 are MNHNS and SASEGT. There are 15 residues in the CDR3. The CDR3 DNA follows: TGTGCCAGCAGTGCCCAATTTGCAACTAATGAAAAACTGTTTTTT. Protein sequence: CASSAQFATNEKLFF.

V is TRBV25-1 and J is TRBJ2-1; D possibly corresponds to TRBD1 (6 bases). The CDR3 consists of 14 residues. Germline V lookup: CDR1 MGHDK, CDR2 SYGVNS. V gave up 2 bases and J gave up 6 bases, with 11 bases separating them. The CDR3 nucleotides read TGTGCCAGCAGTGAACCTCAACAGGGCAATGAGCAGTTCTTC. It encodes CASSEPQQGNEQFF.

The rearrangement joins TRBV9 to TRBJ2-3, with D maybe TRBD1 (6 bases). Trimming removed 3 bases from V and 3 bases from J, with 8 bases in between. The CDR3 has 13 residues. CDR1 and CDR2 from the germline V gene are SGDLS and YYNGEE. CDR3 sequence reads: CASSEGVTDTQYF. CDR3 DNA sequence: TGTGCCAGCAGCGAGGGGGTGACAGATACGCAGTATTTT.

This clonotype was recorded a few times. The rearrangement joins TRBV5-8 to TRBJ1-2; TRBD1 agrees at 7 bases. The CDR3 sequence is 13 residues long. The J segment lost 6 bases and the V segment lost 4 bases, leaving 6 bases of the junction unmatched. CDR1 is SGHTS, CDR2 YDEGEE, per germline. The chain's CDR3 is CASSRNRGDGYTF. The CDR3 bases are TGTGCCAGCAGCCGGAACAGGGGTGATGGCTACACCTTC.

This clonotype was counted at least ten times. Its ends do not fully match the called genes, so a read error is possible. The chain combines TRBV5-1 with TRBJ1-1; D call uncertain. Germline CDR1 reads SGHRS; CDR2 reads YFSETQ. The CDR3 is 14 residues long. CDR3 protein: CASSAAVLKTEAFF. CDR3 DNA sequence: TGCGCCAGCAGCGCCGCAGTCCTGAAGACTGAAGCTTTCTTT.

In this sample, this clonotype turned up a few times. This chain uses TRBV7-2 with TRBJ1-6; no firm D call. V was trimmed by 3 bases and J by 0 bases, leaving 12 bases between them. The CDR3 is made up of 17 amino acids. Germline CDR1 is SGHTA and CDR2 is FQGNSA. DNA for the CDR3: TGTGCCAGCAGCTTGCATTCCGGGAGCTCCTATAATTCACCCCTCCACTTT. It yields the protein CASSLHSGSSYNSPLHF.

This clonotype was counted ten times or more. The chain uses TRBV6-1 and TRBJ2-3; D call uncertain. The V gene's germline CDR1 is MNHNS and CDR2 SASEGT. The V end lost 1 base, the J end lost 5 bases, and 10 bases lay between the germline ends. This CDR3 comprises 14 residues. The CDR3 bases are TGTGCCAGCAGTGAAGAGGGCAGACTAGATACGCAGTATTTT. Encoded protein: CASSEEGRLDTQYF.

This chain joins TRBV12-3 or TRBV12-4 and TRBJ2-7; weak D call: TRBD2 (5 bases). This CDR3 comprises 13 residues. V lost 5 bases and J 3 bases, leaving 11 bases between the germline ends. The CDR3: CASSGGRGYEQYF. The CDR3 DNA sequence: TGTGCCAGCAGTGGAGGCAGAGGCTACGAGCAGTACTTC.

Ten or more counts support this clonotype. The chain combines TRBV28 with TRBJ2-7, with 13 bases identical to TRBD2. The trim removed 7 bases at V and 4 bases at J, leaving 7 bases unmatched. This CDR3 is built from 15 residues. In germline, CDR1 is MDHEN, CDR2 SYDVKM. The CDR3 DNA is TGTGCCAGCACCGGGACTAGCGGGAATGGTTACGAGCAGTACTTC. Protein: CASTGTSGNGYEQYF.

This clonotype was recorded at least ten times. The chain uses TRBV20-1 and TRBJ1-5; 7 bases are shared with TRBD1. The CDR3 loop spans 15 amino acids. Germline loops: CDR1 DFQATT, CDR2 SNEGSKA (reference sequence). The J segment lost 4 bases and the V segment lost 6 bases, leaving 12 bases of the junction unmatched. The CDR3 nucleotides are TGCAGTGCCCAAGCGGAGACAGGGTATAATCAGCCCCAGCATTTT. This gives the protein CSAQAETGYNQPQHF.

The chain couples TRBV6-2 or TRBV6-3 to TRBJ1-1, with D possibly TRBD1 on 5 matching bases. Trimming took off 5 bases at V and 0 bases at J, with 10 bases between the two ends. Looked up from germline, CDR1 is MNHEY and CDR2 is SVGEGT. CDR3 length: 14 amino acids. The CDR3 sequence: CASSQPGMNTEAFF. As DNA, the CDR3 is TGTGCCAGCAGTCAACCAGGGATGAACACTGAAGCTTTCTTT.

This clonotype came up many times. V usage is TRBV29-1 and J usage is TRBJ2-2, with a possible D match to TRBD2 (5 bases). Germline values: CDR1 SQVTM, CDR2 ANQGSEA. V lost 0 bases, J lost 6 bases, and 8 bases lay in between. The length of the CDR3 is 13 residues. CDR3 bases: TGCAGCGTTGAAGATCGAGGGTCCGGGGAGCTGTTTTTT. It codes for CSVEDRGSGELFF.

This clonotype has ten or more counts. The V call is TRBV29-1, the J call TRBJ2-4; D gene uncertain. The CDR3 has 12 residues. In germline, CDR1 is SQVTM, CDR2 ANQGSEA. V was cut by 4 bases and J by 0 bases, with 4 bases left in between. The chain's CDR3 is CSVVIAKNIQYF. The CDR3 DNA follows: TGCAGCGTTGTGATAGCCAAAAACATTCAGTACTTC.

This clonotype was detected ten times or more. CDR3 sequence reads: CASSPRDRLNQPQHF. In DNA, the CDR3 is TGTGCCAGCAGTCCGAGAGACAGGCTCAATCAGCCCCAGCATTTT. The V gene is TRBV28, the J gene TRBJ1-5; D is possibly TRBD1 (6 bases). The CDR3 is 15 amino acids. Per germline, CDR1 MDHEN and CDR2 SYDVKM. V was pared by 5 bases and J by 3 bases, with 14 bases between.

This clonotype was counted at least ten times. This rearrangement joins TRBV7-7 to TRBJ2-1, with a possible D match to TRBD2 (6 bases). Germline values: CDR1 SSHAT, CDR2 FNYEAQ (reference sequence). V was clipped by 1 base and J by 0 bases, with 13 bases between them. This CDR3 contains 17 residues. CDR3 protein: CASSLEMAGSSYNEQFF. The CDR3 bases are TGTGCCAGCAGCTTAGAAATGGCGGGATCCTCCTACAATGAGCAGTTCTTC.

Of note for this clonotype: Just one base apart from a much larger clone, this may be a read error. The chain joins TRBV5-1 to TRBJ1-2; 9 bases align to TRBD1. V lost 5 bases, J lost 6 bases, and 11 bases stayed unmatched. The CDR3 covers 15 residues. In germline, CDR1 is SGHRS, CDR2 YFSETQ. The CDR3 is CASRVYVQGAHGYTF. CDR3 in DNA: TGCGCCAGCAGGGTGTACGTACAGGGGGCGCATGGCTACACCTTC.

This clonotype was detected ten times or more. The genes are TRBV29-1 and TRBJ2-5; 8 bases map to TRBD1. The CDR3 sequence is 14 residues long. Germline values: CDR1 SQVTM, CDR2 ANQGSEA. CDR3 protein: CTFQGAQGYETQYF. The CDR3 bases are TGCACCTTTCAGGGGGCGCAGGGATACGAGACCCAGTACTTC.